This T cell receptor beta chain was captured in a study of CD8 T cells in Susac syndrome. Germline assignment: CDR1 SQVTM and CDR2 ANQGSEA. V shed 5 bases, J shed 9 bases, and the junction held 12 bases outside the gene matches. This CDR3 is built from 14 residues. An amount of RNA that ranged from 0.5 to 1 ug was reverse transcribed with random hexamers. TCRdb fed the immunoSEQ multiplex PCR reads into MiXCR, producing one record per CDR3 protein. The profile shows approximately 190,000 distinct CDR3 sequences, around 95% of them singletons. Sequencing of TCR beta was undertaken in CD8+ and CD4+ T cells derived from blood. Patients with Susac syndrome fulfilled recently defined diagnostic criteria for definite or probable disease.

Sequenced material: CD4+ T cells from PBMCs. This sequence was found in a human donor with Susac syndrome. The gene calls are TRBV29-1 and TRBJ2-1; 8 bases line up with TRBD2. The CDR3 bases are TGCAGCGTTAGAATAGCGGGGCATGTGAGTGAGCAGTTCTTC. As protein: CSVRIAGHVSEQFF.